This TCR beta chain is drawn from a study of PD-L1 blockade in urothelial cancer. For the study at large: Specimens of blood held a median count of roughly 130,000 T cells.

Sequenced by immunoSEQ multiplex PCR; TCRdb stores in-frame clones only, minus some. The repertoire includes 40,000 or so clones, 65% to 85% of them detected once, and roughly 18% sits in the top ten. Trimming pared 4 bases from V and 10 bases from J, leaving 21 bases between. Germline assignment: CDR1 SGHRS and CDR2 YFSETQ. This CDR3 has 15 residues. The chain links TRBV5-1 to TRBJ2-1; D possibly corresponds to TRBD1 (7 bases). The sample was PBMCs, taken around atezolizumab (anti-PD-L1) treatment. This clonotype originated in a man between 60 and 75 years old with urothelial cancer. In DNA, the CDR3 is TGCGCCAGCAGCCAGGCGGGACAGTACCAAAACGAGCAGTTCTTC. Amino acid sequence: CASSQAGQYQNEQFF.